Detailed here is one T cell receptor (beta chain). Its antigen is undetermined. The data stem from a study of cytomegalovirus exposure and HLA in healthy donors. The study's findings and limits: Researchers reported that a few CMV-associated chains were confirmed in vitro as CMV antigen-specific.

The protocol was immunoSEQ multiplex PCR, while the TCRdb copy is restricted to in-frame clones and leaves out a portion. This sample has about 95,000 clones; roughly 85% occur once, and the top ten carry approximately 20%. The length of the CDR3 is 15 residues. With 1 base removed from V and 3 bases from J, the gap between germline ends came to 9 bases. Germline V gives CDR1 SEHNR, CDR2 FQNEAQ (reference sequence). This TCR derives from a man younger than 35 in good health and CMV-seropositive. Material for sequencing was PBMCs. The V gene is TRBV7-9, the J gene TRBJ2-2; D is perhaps TRBD1 (6 bases). The DNA for the CDR3 is TGTGCCAGCAGCTTAGGACAGGTCGACACCGGGGAGCTGTTTTTT. It translates to CASSLGQVDTGELFF.